Below, 18 T cell receptor beta chains from the same sample are listed, as sequenced in a study of tumor-infiltrating lymphocytes in primary liver carcinoma. From around 500 ng total RNA, TCR beta cDNA was generated with a primer in the constant region. ARM-PCR, slightly modified, supplied the TCR beta libraries through three nested multiplex PCR rounds. The first two PCR rounds, approximately 10 cycles each, used TRBV1-TRBV30 forward primers and a C-beta reverse primer. One entry per CDR3 protein, called by TCRdb with MiXCR from the multiplex PCR reads. The data show about 120,000 distinct CDR3 sequences, 55% to 65% seen once. Each 20-30 mg portion of unsorted bulk tissue served as the source for co-extraction of RNA and DNA. Sequencing input: liver tumor tissue from sampling region 1. Subset reported: tumor region T1, superior pole. Receptors originate from a woman aged 55-70 years with primary liver carcinoma and hepatitis B virus infection.

This clonotype appeared many times. This rearrangement joins TRBV6-6 to TRBJ2-7; a weak D match, TRBD1 (6 bases). Trimming cost V 0 bases and J 5 bases, with 11 bases left between them. The CDR3 sequence is 14 residues long. Germline V CDR1 and CDR2: MNHNY, SVGAGI (reference sequence). DNA for the CDR3: TGTGCCAGCAGTTACTCAGGACAGTGGGACGAGCAGTACTTC. As protein: CASSYSGQWDEQYF.

Concerning this clonotype: A much larger clone differs by one base, so this may be a read error. V is TRBV29-1 and J is TRBJ1-2; 10 bases match TRBD1. The CDR3 length is 14 residues. Germline trimming cut 7 bases from V and 10 bases from J; bases unmatched to any gene: 15. In germline, CDR1 is SQVTM, CDR2 ANQGSEA. CDR3 nucleotide sequence: TGCAGCGCTGGGGGGCCGGGACAGGGGACCTCCTACACCTTC. This codes for CSAGGPGQGTSYTF.

The chain combines TRBV11-2 with TRBJ2-1, with 12 bases identical to TRBD2. The CDR3 spans 17 residues. Germline V gives CDR1 SGHAT, CDR2 FQNNGV. V lost 5 bases, J lost 11 bases, and 16 bases stayed unmatched. DNA for the CDR3: TGTGCCAGCAGCAGGAGTCTAGCGGGAGGGCCGGGGTATAAGCAGTTCTTC. It specifies CASSRSLAGGPGYKQFF.

As regards this clonotype: Just one base apart from a much larger clone, this may be a read error. V is TRBV29-1 and J is TRBJ1-1; 10 bases agree with TRBD1. This CDR3 has 15 amino acids. Trimming took 6 bases from V and 1 from J; bases not matched to a gene: 8. In germline, CDR1 is SQVTM, CDR2 ANQGSEA. CDR3 sequence: CSVTGTGVGNTEAFF. The CDR3, as DNA: TGCAGCGTGACCGGGACAGGGGTGGGGAACACTGAAGCTTTCTTT. Drawing the rest from reference TRBV29-1 and TRBJ1-1, the complete variable domain is SAVISQKPSRDICQRGTSLTIQCQVDSQVTMMFWYRQQPGQSLTLIATANQGSEATYESGFVIDKFPISRPNLTFSTLTVSNMSPEDSSIYLCSVTGTGVGNTEAFFGQGTRLTVV.

V usage is TRBV11-2 and J usage is TRBJ2-3, with no clear D. This CDR3 comprises 13 residues. Germline values: CDR1 SGHAT, CDR2 FQNNGV. With 5 bases removed from V and 2 bases from J, the gap between germline ends came to 8 bases. CDR3 DNA sequence: TGTGCCAGCAGCCCCCTCGCCACAGATACGCAGTATTTT. As protein: CASSPLATDTQYF.

This clonotype was recorded at least ten times. V gene TRBV12-3 or TRBV12-4 combines with J gene TRBJ1-2; D gene ambiguous. V shed 6 bases and J shed 3 bases, with 11 bases lying between them. The CDR3 extends over 13 amino acids. The CDR3: CASSQQDYYGYTF. The CDR3 bases are TGTGCCAGCAGCCAGCAGGACTACTATGGCTACACCTTC.

Comments on this clonotype: The germline gene is not matched at one end of the junction; a read error may be the cause. J is TRBJ2-4 and V is TRBV11-3; possible D gene TRBD1, 6 bases. CDR3 length: 16 amino acids. Germline CDR1 reads SGHNT; CDR2 reads YENEEA. The chain's CDR3 is CANSTGTTLAKNIQYF. Written as DNA, the CDR3 is TGTGCCAACAGCACGGGGACAACATTAGCCAAAAACATTCAGTACTTC.

Regarding this clonotype: A clone one base away is much larger, so this may be a read error. This chain uses TRBV4-1 with TRBJ1-1; no definite D call. The germline gives CDR1 MGHRA, CDR2 YSYEKL. This CDR3 region has 14 residues. CDR3 in amino acids: CASSQDNTRREASF. Here the CDR3 DNA reads TGCGCCAGCAGCCAAGACAACACCCGCCGCGAAGCTTCCTTT.

This clonotype was detected ten times or more. The chain combines TRBV10-2 with TRBJ1-1; D uncertain. Trimming took 6 bases from V and 3 from J, leaving 11 bases between them. Germline V gene lookup returns CDR1 WSHSY and CDR2 SAAADI. This CDR3 is 13 amino acids long. CDR3 coding DNA: TGCGCCAGCAGCCAACCGAGGGACACTGAAGCTTTCTTT. Amino acid sequence: CASSQPRDTEAFF.

The J gene is TRBJ2-6, the V gene TRBV29-1; D may be TRBD2 (6 bases). There are 13 residues in the CDR3. V lost 8 bases and J lost 2, with 10 bases in between. Germline CDR1 SQVTM, CDR2 ANQGSEA. The CDR3 sequence: CSIGGTGANVLTF. As DNA, the CDR3 is TGCAGCATTGGGGGGACTGGGGCCAACGTCCTGACTTTC.

This clonotype has a handful of counts. This may arise from a read error, as a much more abundant clone is one base away. The genes are TRBV29-1 and TRBJ2-1, with a tentative D call TRBD2 (7 bases). V was clipped by 5 bases and J by 7 bases, with 18 bases between them. The length of the CDR3 is 14 residues. Germline V gene lookup returns CDR1 SQVTM and CDR2 ANQGSEA. CDR3: CSVSPSGGLNEQFF. The CDR3 DNA reads TGCAGCGTTTCACCTTCCGGGGGGCTGAATGAGCAGTTCTTC.

Remarks on this clonotype: With a much larger clone just one base away, this may be a read error. The chain links TRBV6-5 to TRBJ2-7; 11 bases are shared with TRBD2. In germline, CDR1 is MNHEY, CDR2 SVGAGI. The CDR3 runs to 18 residues. The CDR3 spells CAGSYSPGGTSGSYEQYF. For the CDR3, the DNA is TGTGCCGGCAGTTACTCACCCGGGGGGACTAGCGGCTCCTACGAGCAGTACTTC.

For this clonotype: An end of the junction does not agree with germline; a read error may underlie this. CDR3 loop: CASSLAQQGRGYVQYF. In nucleotides, the CDR3 is TGCGCCAGCAGCTTGGCCCAACAGGGGAGAGGATACGTGCAGTACTTC. The J gene is TRBJ2-7, the V gene TRBV5-1; 7 bases match TRBD1. This CDR3 has 16 residues. Germline V gene lookup returns CDR1 SGHRS and CDR2 YFSETQ.

In regard to this clonotype: A much larger clone sits a single nucleotide away, making a read error possible. The chain uses TRBV4-1 and TRBJ2-1; 10 positions match TRBD2. This CDR3 spans 18 amino acids. Per germline, CDR1 MGHRA and CDR2 YSYEKL. This CDR3 is CATSQDLRTSGAYNEQFF. CDR3 in DNA: TGCGCCACCAGCCAAGATCTTCGGACTAGCGGAGCCTACAATGAGCAGTTCTTC.

This clonotype was recorded a few times. V is TRBV30 and J is TRBJ2-1; no firm D call. The CDR3 sequence is 14 residues long. The germline CDR1 and CDR2 sequences are GTSNPN and SVGIG (reference sequence). The V gene lost 4 bases and the J gene lost 0 bases, with 10 bases spanning the gap. In nucleotides, the CDR3 is TGTGCCTGGAAGGGCATAAGCTCCTACAATGAGCAGTTCTTC. This sequence encodes CAWKGISSYNEQFF.

This clonotype has a single count. This may arise from a read error, as a much more abundant clone is one base away. The V call is TRBV29-1, the J call TRBJ2-2, with 7 bases aligning to TRBD2. V dropped 8 bases and J dropped 2; count of bases not matched to a gene: 2. Germline CDR1 SQVTM, CDR2 ANQGSEA. The CDR3 contains 12 residues. The DNA for the CDR3 is TGCAGCCTAGCGGTTAACACCGGGGAGCTGTTTTTT. Its protein product is CSLAVNTGELFF.

This clonotype appeared many times. The chain employs TRBV29-1 and TRBJ2-3; D is undetermined. This CDR3 has 14 amino acids. Trimming pared 7 bases from V and 0 bases from J, leaving 14 bases between. The germline gives CDR1 SQVTM, CDR2 ANQGSEA. Here the CDR3 DNA reads TGCAGCGCCCAAAGGGTTTCTAGCACAGATACGCAGTATTTT. Translation: CSAQRVSSTDTQYF.

A word on this clonotype: The CDR3 carries no conserved terminal phenylalanine or tryptophan, so it likely arises from a read error. J is TRBJ1-6 and V is TRBV28; no firm D call. Germline V gene data show CDR1 as MDHEN and CDR2 as SYDVKM. V was shortened by 7 bases and J by 4 bases, with 26 bases between the two germline ends. The CDR3 extends over 19 amino acids. This chain's CDR3 is CASTTLAGPPGLYNSPLHL. CDR3 sequence (DNA): TGTGCCAGCACCACCTTAGCCGGGCCACCAGGACTTTATAATTCACCCCTCCACCTT.